This T cell receptor (beta chain) was captured by sequencing in a study of blood T cells in healthy people across ages. Study information: About one barcoded beta molecule per two T cells was the capture yield of template switching. Study findings and constraints: Since the PBMCs were unsorted, naive and antigen-experienced cells could not be conclusively compared.

The CDR3 runs 14 residues. V gave up 6 bases and J gave up 5 bases, with 16 bases separating them. The germline V gene has CDR1 WSHSY and CDR2 SAAADI. A J-beta primer mix and a sample-barcoded 5' primer were used in a second PCR of roughly 7 to 12 cycles. Each CDR3 protein is one row after TCRdb ran MiXCR on the 5' RACE reads. The table records 1.5 million to 2 million distinct CDR3 sequences, about two fifths of them present only once. Note on this clonotype: Its cognate antigen is unknown.

The material sequenced was blood. The TCR sequence derives from a human donor in good health. V and J are TRBV10-2 and TRBJ2-5; D is perhaps TRBD2 (5 bases). The CDR3 reads CASRSLAGEETQYF. The CDR3 coding sequence is TGCGCCAGCAGGAGTCTGGCGGGTGAGGAGACCCAGTACTTC.